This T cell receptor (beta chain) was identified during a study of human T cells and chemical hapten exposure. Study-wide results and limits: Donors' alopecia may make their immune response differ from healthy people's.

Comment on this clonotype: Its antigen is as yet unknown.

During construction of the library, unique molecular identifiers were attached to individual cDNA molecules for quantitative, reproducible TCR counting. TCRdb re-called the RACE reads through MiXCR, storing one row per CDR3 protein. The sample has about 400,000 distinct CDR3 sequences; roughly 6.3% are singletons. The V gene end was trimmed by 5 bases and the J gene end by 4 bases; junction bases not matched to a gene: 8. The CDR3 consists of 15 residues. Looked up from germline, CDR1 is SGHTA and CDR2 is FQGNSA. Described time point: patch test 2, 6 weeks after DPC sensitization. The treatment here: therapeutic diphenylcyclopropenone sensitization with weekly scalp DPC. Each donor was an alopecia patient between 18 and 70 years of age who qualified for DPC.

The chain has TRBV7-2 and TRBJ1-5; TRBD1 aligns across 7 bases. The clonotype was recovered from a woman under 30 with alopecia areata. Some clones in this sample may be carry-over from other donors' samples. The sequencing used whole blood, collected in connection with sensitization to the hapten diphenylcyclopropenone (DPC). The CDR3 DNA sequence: TGTGCCAGCAGCCCAAGGACAGGCGAAAATCAGCCCCAGCATTTT. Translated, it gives CASSPRTGENQPQHF.